These T cell receptor beta chains were read from a single sample in a study of shared clonotypes between healthy human individuals. Libraries were prepared by immunoSEQ multiplex PCR; TCRdb keeps only in-frame clonotypes and omits some of them. This sample has about 550,000 clones, with roughly 95% found just once. The sample consisted of naive CD8+ T cells sorted from blood. These receptors all come from a woman under 40 in good health. Each CDR3 is given without its conserved first and last residue. D genes are given only for firm matches.

V gene	D gene	J gene	CDR3 protein
TRBV7-6	.	TRBJ2-1	ASSPQGTSSYNEQF
TRBV9	TRBD2	TRBJ2-2	ASSATSGSDTGELF
TRBV7-7	.	TRBJ2-5	ASSLGVGQETQY
TRBV19	.	TRBJ2-2	ASSMGGYTGELF
TRBV7-9	TRBD2	TRBJ2-7	ASSLQSGGSYEQY
TRBV2	TRBD1	TRBJ1-2	ASREKTGGNYGYT
TRBV20-1	.	TRBJ2-1	SESLGNEQF
TRBV10-2	.	TRBJ1-1	ASGEGTEAF
TRBV2	TRBD2	TRBJ2-3	ASIPGGGRLDTQY
TRBV30	.	TRBJ1-1	ALLGGSGTEAF